This section outlines one T cell receptor beta chain sequence together with its context. Its antigen is not known. The method was immunoSEQ multiplex PCR; TCRdb's version includes in-frame clones alone and lacks a portion of them. The data hold 5,500 to 8,500 clones, with under 80% observed a single time. Unstimulated PBMCs were sorted into CD3+CD4+ and CD3+CD8+ populations. These data belong to a study of T cell clones after liver transplantation. Turning to the study itself: HCV positivity affected three of eight recipients; the rest lacked autoimmune or viral indications.

Whole-study findings and limits: In 5 of 8 subjects, circulating graft-donor-reactive CD4 TCRbeta sequences fell significantly after transplant. Rather than being deleted, graft donor-reactive T cells may have moved into the graft.

Sequencing used CD8+ T cells from blood, obtained before liver transplant. The sequence was obtained from a human donor who received a liver transplant.

DNA for the CDR3: TGTGCCACCAGCAGAGATAGAGGAGACACCGGGGAGCTGTTTTTT. It encodes CATSRDRGDTGELFF. The rearrangement joins TRBV15 to TRBJ2-2, with no clear D. From germline, CDR1 is LNHNV and CDR2 YYDKDF (reference sequence). CDR3 length: 15 amino acids. V lost 0 bases to trimming and J lost 3 bases, with 8 bases between them.